This TCR beta chain was found in a study of blood T cell repertoires in COVID-19. For the study at large: The study drew acute and convalescent COVID-19 samples from the United States, Italy and Spain.

CDR3 length: 14 residues. From germline, CDR1 is SQVTM and CDR2 ANQGSEA. The V end was cut by 6 bases, the J end by 5 bases, with 19 bases between. This clone was seen only once. Measured with immunoSEQ multiplex PCR; TCRdb has only the in-frame clones, and not every one. The sample lists about 220,000 clones; 82% were seen once. The rearrangement joins TRBV29-1 to TRBJ2-5; a weak D match, TRBD2 (6 bases). The source material was PBMCs or T cells enriched from blood (not recorded which). The clonotype originates from a woman aged 55 to 70 who had recovered from COVID-19. The CDR3 coding sequence is TGCAGCGTCGTTATCTCGGGACTGATCGAGACCCAGTACTTC. This translates into CSVVISGLIETQYF.